These 20 T cell receptor beta chains came from one sample sequenced in a study of identical twins. Via MiXCR, TCRdb re-called the 5' RACE reads, giving one row per CDR3 protein. The sample comprises approximately 230,000 distinct CDR3 sequences, 6.5% of which are singletons, and approximately 14% rests with the top ten. These sequences were also reported in another study, on T cells expressing NK-cell markers.

Specimen: CD8+ T cells sorted from blood. The receptor set was obtained from a woman aged 18-29 years in good health.

This clonotype was observed a few times. The chain is built from TRBV20-1 and TRBJ2-1; 10 nucleotides match TRBD2. Germline CDR1 is DFQATT and CDR2 is SNEGSKA (reference sequence). The CDR3 sequence is 12 residues long. V gave up 6 bases and J gave up 15 bases; unmatched junction bases: 11. CDR3 amino acids: CSANSGRPLMFF. CDR3 sequence (DNA): TGCAGTGCAAATAGCGGGAGGCCCCTAATGTTCTTC.

In this sample, this clonotype turned up many times. This chain connects TRBV27 to TRBJ1-1; D unclear. V was pared by 5 bases and J by 0 bases, with 13 bases between. The CDR3 sequence is 15 residues long. Germline-derived CDR1 and CDR2 are MNHEY and SMNVEV (reference sequence). Here the CDR3 DNA reads TGTGCCAGCAGTCCCCCCCCCGGGATGAACACTGAAGCTTTCTTT. It codes for CASSPPPGMNTEAFF.

This clonotype was found a few times. This sequence joins TRBV6-2 or TRBV6-3 and TRBJ2-1; D is ambiguous. Deletions cut 8 bases from V and 0 bases from J, with 14 bases between. Germline CDR1 is MNHEY and CDR2 is SVGEGT. The CDR3 is 15 residues long. CDR3 sequence (DNA): TGTGCCAGCCTGTCGACTCTAAGCTCCTACAATGAGCAGTTCTTC. Amino acid sequence: CASLSTLSSYNEQFF.

This clonotype has more than one count but fewer than ten. The chain joins TRBV4-1 to TRBJ1-4; D is undetermined. Deletions cut 1 base from V and 5 bases from J, with 11 bases between. This CDR3 has 15 residues. Per germline, CDR1 MGHRA and CDR2 YSYEKL. The chain's CDR3 is CASSQVANPNEKLFF. The DNA of the CDR3 is TGCGCCAGCAGCCAAGTGGCAAATCCGAATGAAAAACTGTTTTTT.

This clonotype was recorded at least ten times. This rearrangement joins TRBV19 to TRBJ1-1; TRBD1 is a possible D gene (5 bases). CDR1 LNHDA and CDR2 SQIVND come from the germline V gene (reference sequence). Trimming removed 10 bases at V and 1 base at J, with 13 bases between. The CDR3 loop spans 13 amino acids. The CDR3 loop is CATRDLTNTEAFF. The CDR3 region has the DNA TGTGCCACCCGGGACCTCACGAACACTGAAGCTTTCTTT.

This clonotype was seen only a few times. V usage is TRBV30 and J usage is TRBJ1-5; D possibly corresponds to TRBD1 (6 bases). V lost 3 bases and J 5 bases, leaving 14 bases between the germline ends. Germline lookup yields CDR1 GTSNPN and CDR2 SVGIG (reference sequence). The CDR3 length is 14 residues. This CDR3 reads CAWREGHGDQPQHF. CDR3 sequence (DNA): TGTGCCTGGAGAGAGGGACACGGCGATCAGCCCCAGCATTTT.

This chain joins TRBV7-6 and TRBJ2-1; 10 bases match TRBD2. V lost 5 bases to trimming and J lost 6 bases; unmatched junction nucleotides: 13. The germline gives CDR1 SGHVS, CDR2 FNYEAQ. The CDR3 is 17 amino acids. As DNA, the CDR3 is TGTGCCAGCAGCCGGCCGGCTAGCGGGAGCCCTCTCAATGAGCAGTTCTTC. Translated: CASSRPASGSPLNEQFF. Together with reference TRBV7-6 and TRBJ2-1, the CDR3 gives the full variable domain: GAGVSQSPRYKVTKRGQDVALRCDPISGHVSLYWYRQALGQGPEFLTYFNYEAQQDKSGLPNDRFSAERPEGSISTLTIQRTEQRDSAMYRCASSRPASGSPLNEQFFGPGTRLTVL.

The V call is TRBV7-9, the J call TRBJ2-7; D is ambiguous. V lost 8 bases and J 2 bases, leaving 7 bases between the germline ends. In germline, CDR1 is SEHNR, CDR2 FQNEAQ (reference sequence). The CDR3 has 11 amino acids. Written as DNA, the CDR3 is TGTGCCAGCGGCTATGCCTACGAGCAGTACTTC. Translated: CASGYAYEQYF.

V gene TRBV7-8 combines with J gene TRBJ2-7, with TRBD1 as a possible D gene (6 bases). The V end lost 6 bases, the J end lost 0 bases, and 15 bases lay between the germline ends. The CDR3 sequence is 15 residues long. CDR1 SGHVS and CDR2 FQNEAQ come from the germline V gene. The CDR3 DNA reads TGTGCCAGCAGAAAGTTCCAGGGGCCCTCCTACGAGCAGTACTTC. Amino acid sequence: CASRKFQGPSYEQYF.

Regarding this clonotype: A read error may be the cause here, since a much bigger clone is one base away. This chain links TRBV6-1 with TRBJ2-2, with D tentatively TRBD1 or TRBD2 (6 bases each). Between the trimmed V and J ends, which lost 8 bases and 0 bases, there was a span of 16 bases. Looked up from germline, CDR1 is MNHNS and CDR2 is SASEGT. This CDR3 is built from 16 residues. CDR3 protein: CASLTIGGTNTGELFF. In DNA form, the CDR3 reads TGTGCCAGCCTGACTATCGGGGGCACGAACACCGGGGAGCTGTTTTTT.

This chain uses TRBV5-1 with TRBJ2-7; 12 bases match TRBD1. This CDR3 spans 18 amino acids. Germline V gene lookup returns CDR1 SGHRS and CDR2 YFSETQ. J gave up 4 bases and V 3 bases, and 14 bases lay outside the gene matches. Written as DNA, the CDR3 is TGCGCCAGCAGCTGGGGGGCCGGGACAGGGGGCCCTGGTTACGAGCAGTACTTC. The encoded protein is CASSWGAGTGGPGYEQYF. The complete variable domain, with remaining parts taken from reference TRBV5-1 and TRBJ2-7, reads KAGVTQTPRYLIKTRGQQVTLSCSPISGHRSVSWYQQTPGQGLQFLFEYFSETQRNKGNFPGRFSGRQFSNSRSEMNVSTLELGDSALYLCASSWGAGTGGPGYEQYFGPGTRLTVT.

This clonotype has only a few counts. V and J are TRBV11-2 and TRBJ2-3; 11 nucleotides line up with TRBD2. The V gene's germline CDR1 is SGHAT and CDR2 FQNNGV. J gave up 6 bases and V 0 bases, and 5 bases lay outside the gene matches. The CDR3 length is 16 residues. CDR3 residues: CASSLEASGRLDTQYF. The CDR3 bases are TGTGCCAGCAGCTTAGAGGCTAGCGGGAGGTTGGATACGCAGTATTTT. Based on the CDR3 plus reference TRBV11-2 and TRBJ2-3, the full variable domain is EAGVAQSPRYKIIEKRQSVAFWCNPISGHATLYWYQQILGQGPKLLIQFQNNGVVDDSQLPKDRFSAERLKGVDSTLKIQPAKLEDSAVYLCASSLEASGRLDTQYFGPGTRLTVL.

The chain links TRBV19 to TRBJ1-5; D is possibly TRBD1 (5 bases). The germline V gene has CDR1 LNHDA and CDR2 SQIVND (reference sequence). Trimming took off 6 bases at V and 0 bases at J, with 12 bases between the two ends. CDR3 length equals 15 residues. The DNA for the CDR3 is TGTGCCAGTAGGTGGGCCGGGGGTAGCAATCAGCCCCAGCATTTT. Translation: CASRWAGGSNQPQHF.

This clonotype showed up just a few times. This sequence joins TRBV12-3 or TRBV12-4 and TRBJ2-5; 9 nucleotides align to TRBD2. The V segment lost 8 bases and the J segment 4 bases; nucleotides outside the gene matches: 8. The length of the CDR3 is 14 residues. The CDR3 spells CASSHAGGLETQYF. In DNA, the CDR3 is TGTGCCAGCTCCCATGCGGGGGGGTTAGAGACCCAGTACTTC.

The chain is built from TRBV7-9 and TRBJ2-6; 8 bases are shared with TRBD1. V was clipped by 5 bases and J by 2 bases; unmatched bases: 5. This CDR3 contains 16 residues. The germline gives CDR1 SEHNR, CDR2 FQNEAQ (reference sequence). CDR3 loop: CASSIAGGTGANVLTF. CDR3 DNA: TGTGCCAGCAGCATTGCAGGGGGCACTGGGGCCAACGTCCTGACTTTC.

This chain connects TRBV6-2 or TRBV6-3 to TRBJ2-7; possibly TRBD2 for D (6 bases). This CDR3 is 12 amino acids long. The germline V gene has CDR1 MNHEY and CDR2 SVGEGT. Trimming took 4 bases from V and 6 from J, leaving 10 bases between them. DNA of the CDR3: TGTGCCAGCAGTTTCTTCGGGGGCGAGCAGTACTTC. Protein product: CASSFFGGEQYF.

The CDR3 nucleotides read TGTGCCAGCCGCGGGTGGGGGGCCGGGGCCAACGTCCTGACTTTC. It yields the protein CASRGWGAGANVLTF. This rearrangement joins TRBV5-6 to TRBJ2-6, with D perhaps matching TRBD1 or TRBD2 (6 bases each). The CDR3 contains 15 residues. Germline V gene sequence: CDR1 SGHDT, CDR2 YYEEEE. The ends were cut back, 7 bases at V and 4 bases at J, with 15 bases in the middle.

This clonotype was observed many times. The rearrangement uses TRBV12-3 or TRBV12-4 and TRBJ2-1; D is unclear. Trimming cost V 3 bases and J 10 bases, with 10 bases left between them. The CDR3 is made up of 12 amino acids. The CDR3, as DNA: TGTGCCAGCAGTTTCAACCCTATCGAGCAGTTCTTC. This codes for CASSFNPIEQFF.

This clonotype was detected many times. The chain has TRBV28 and TRBJ2-1; D might be TRBD1 or TRBD2, each matching 5 bases. V dropped 6 bases and J dropped 6 bases, with 9 bases sitting between them. The CDR3 has 12 amino acids. CDR1 is MDHEN, CDR2 SYDVKM, per germline. The CDR3 loop is CASRRDANEQFF. CDR3 nucleotide sequence: TGTGCCAGCAGAAGGGACGCCAATGAGCAGTTCTTC.

This clonotype was seen a few times. The J gene is TRBJ2-5, the V gene TRBV9, with no clear D. Germline V gene sequence: CDR1 SGDLS, CDR2 YYNGEE. Trimming took 3 bases from V and 6 from J, leaving 3 bases between them. The CDR3 covers 10 residues. CDR3 sequence (DNA): TGTGCCAGCAGCGGGAAGACCCAGTACTTC. Amino acids: CASSGKTQYF.